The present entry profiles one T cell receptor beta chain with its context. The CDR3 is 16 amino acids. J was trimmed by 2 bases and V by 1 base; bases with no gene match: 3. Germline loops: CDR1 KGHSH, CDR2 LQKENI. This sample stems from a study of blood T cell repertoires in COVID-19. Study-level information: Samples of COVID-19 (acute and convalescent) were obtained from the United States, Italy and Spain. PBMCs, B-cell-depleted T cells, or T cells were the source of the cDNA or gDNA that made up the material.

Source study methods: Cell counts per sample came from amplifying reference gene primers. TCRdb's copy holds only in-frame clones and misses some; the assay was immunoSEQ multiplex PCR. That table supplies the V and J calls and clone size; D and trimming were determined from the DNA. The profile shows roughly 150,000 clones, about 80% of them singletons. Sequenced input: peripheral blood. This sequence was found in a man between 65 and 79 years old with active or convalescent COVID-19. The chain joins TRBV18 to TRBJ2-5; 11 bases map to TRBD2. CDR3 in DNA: TGTGCCAGCTCACCACGACTAGCGGGACCTCAAGAGACCCAGTACTTC. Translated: CASSPRLAGPQETQYF.